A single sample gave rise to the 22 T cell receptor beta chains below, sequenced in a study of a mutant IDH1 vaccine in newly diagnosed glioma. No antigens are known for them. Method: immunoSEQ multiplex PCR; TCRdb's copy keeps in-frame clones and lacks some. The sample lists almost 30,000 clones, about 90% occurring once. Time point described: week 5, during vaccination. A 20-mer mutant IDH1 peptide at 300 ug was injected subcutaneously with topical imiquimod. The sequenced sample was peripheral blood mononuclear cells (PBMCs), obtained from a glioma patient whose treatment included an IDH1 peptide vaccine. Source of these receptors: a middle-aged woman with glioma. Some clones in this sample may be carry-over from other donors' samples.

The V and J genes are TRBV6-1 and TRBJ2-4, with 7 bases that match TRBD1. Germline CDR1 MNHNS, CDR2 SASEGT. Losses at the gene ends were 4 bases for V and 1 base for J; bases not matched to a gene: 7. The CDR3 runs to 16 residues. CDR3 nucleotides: TGTGCCAGCAGTGGGCCGACAGGGACCGCCAAAAACATTCAGTACTTC. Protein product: CASSGPTGTAKNIQYF.

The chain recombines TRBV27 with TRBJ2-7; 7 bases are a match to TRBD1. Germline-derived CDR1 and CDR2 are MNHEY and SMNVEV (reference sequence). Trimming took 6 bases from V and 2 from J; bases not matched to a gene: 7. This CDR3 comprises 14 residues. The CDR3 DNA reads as TGTGCCAGCAGACCCGGGACAGATCCCTACGAGCAGTACTTC. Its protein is CASRPGTDPYEQYF.

CDR3 DNA sequence: TGTGCCAGCAGCCCACGACTGGGTACGCAGTATTTT. This sequence encodes CASSPRLGTQYF. V and J are TRBV11-3 and TRBJ2-3; D gene unclear. Deletions cut 5 bases from V and 8 bases from J, with 11 bases between. The CDR3 spans 12 residues. In germline, CDR1 is SGHNT, CDR2 YENEEA. Using reference TRBV11-3 and TRBJ2-3 for the parts outside the CDR3, the full variable domain is EAGVVQSPRYKIIEKKQPVAFWCNPISGHNTLYWYLQNLGQGPELLIRYENEEAVDDSQLPKDRFSAERLKGVDSTLKIQPAELGDSAVYLCASSPRLGTQYFGPGTRLTVL.

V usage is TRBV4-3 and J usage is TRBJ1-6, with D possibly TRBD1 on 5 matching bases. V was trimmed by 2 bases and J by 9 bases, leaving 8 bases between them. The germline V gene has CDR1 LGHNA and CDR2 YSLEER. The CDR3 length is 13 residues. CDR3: CASSQNGGSPLHF. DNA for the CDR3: TGCGCCAGCAGCCAAAACGGGGGTTCACCCCTCCACTTT.

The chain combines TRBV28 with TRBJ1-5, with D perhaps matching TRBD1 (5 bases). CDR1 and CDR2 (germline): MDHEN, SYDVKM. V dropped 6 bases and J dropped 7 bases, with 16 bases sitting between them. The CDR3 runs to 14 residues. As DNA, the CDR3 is TGTGCCAGCAGGCCGGGGACCTTCAACCAGCCCCAGCATTTT. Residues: CASRPGTFNQPQHF.

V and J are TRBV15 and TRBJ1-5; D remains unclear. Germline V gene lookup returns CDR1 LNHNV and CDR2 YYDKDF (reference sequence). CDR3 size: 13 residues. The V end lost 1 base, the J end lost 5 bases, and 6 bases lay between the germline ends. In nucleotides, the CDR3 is TGTGCCACCAGCAGAGCCAGATATCAGCCCCAGCATTTT. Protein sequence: CATSRARYQPQHF.

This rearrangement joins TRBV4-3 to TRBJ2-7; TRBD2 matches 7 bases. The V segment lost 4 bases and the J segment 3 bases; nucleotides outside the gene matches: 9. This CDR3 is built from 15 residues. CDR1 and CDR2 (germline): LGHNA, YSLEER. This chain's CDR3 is CASSPDGGGYYEQYF. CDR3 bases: TGCGCCAGCAGCCCCGACGGGGGAGGGTACTACGAGCAGTACTTC.

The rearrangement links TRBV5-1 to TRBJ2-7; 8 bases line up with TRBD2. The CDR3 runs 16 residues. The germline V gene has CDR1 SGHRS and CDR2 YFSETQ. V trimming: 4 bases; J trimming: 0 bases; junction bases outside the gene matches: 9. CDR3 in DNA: TGCGCCAGCAGCACTGGGCCAGCGGGGGTCTCCTACGAGCAGTACTTC. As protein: CASSTGPAGVSYEQYF. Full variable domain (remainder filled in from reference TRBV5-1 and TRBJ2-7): KAGVTQTPRYLIKTRGQQVTLSCSPISGHRSVSWYQQTPGQGLQFLFEYFSETQRNKGNFPGRFSGRQFSNSRSEMNVSTLELGDSALYLCASSTGPAGVSYEQYFGPGTRLTVT.

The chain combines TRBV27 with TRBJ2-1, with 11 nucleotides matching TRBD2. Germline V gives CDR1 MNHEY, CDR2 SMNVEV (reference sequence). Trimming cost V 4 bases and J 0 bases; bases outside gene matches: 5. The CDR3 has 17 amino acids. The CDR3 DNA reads TGTGCCAGCAGTTCCGCTAGCGGGAGGAGCTCCTACAATGAGCAGTTCTTC. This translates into CASSSASGRSSYNEQFF.

CDR3 DNA sequence: TGCAGCGTTGTCTGGGGGAGGGAGCCCTACGAGCAGTACTTC. It encodes CSVVWGREPYEQYF. V gene TRBV29-1 combines with J gene TRBJ2-7; 7 nucleotides agree with TRBD2. Germline trimming cut 4 bases from V and 2 bases from J; bases unmatched to any gene: 8. Germline V gene data show CDR1 as SQVTM and CDR2 as ANQGSEA. This CDR3 is built from 14 residues.

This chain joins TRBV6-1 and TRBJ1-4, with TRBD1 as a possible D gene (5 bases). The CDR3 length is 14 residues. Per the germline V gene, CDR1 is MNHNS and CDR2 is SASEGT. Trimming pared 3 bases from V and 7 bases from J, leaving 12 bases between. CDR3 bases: TGTGCCAGCAGTGACCCCCGGGACGGTGAAAAACTGTTTTTT. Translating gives CASSDPRDGEKLFF.

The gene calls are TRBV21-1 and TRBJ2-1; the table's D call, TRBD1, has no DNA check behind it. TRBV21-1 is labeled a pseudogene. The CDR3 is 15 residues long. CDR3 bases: TGTGCCAGCAGCTCCCGGGACAGGTACTACAATGAGCAGTTCTTC. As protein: CASSSRDRYYNEQFF.

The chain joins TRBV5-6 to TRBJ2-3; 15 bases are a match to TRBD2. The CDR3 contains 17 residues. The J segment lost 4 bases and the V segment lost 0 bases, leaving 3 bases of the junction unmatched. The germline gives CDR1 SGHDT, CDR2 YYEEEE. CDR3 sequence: CASSLDRTSGGADTQYF. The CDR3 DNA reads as TGTGCCAGCAGCTTGGATCGGACTAGCGGGGGGGCAGATACGCAGTATTTT.

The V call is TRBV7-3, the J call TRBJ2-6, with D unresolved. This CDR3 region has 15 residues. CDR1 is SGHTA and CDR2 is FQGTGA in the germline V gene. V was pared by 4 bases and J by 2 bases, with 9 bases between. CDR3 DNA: TGTGCCAGCAGCTCCCGGACGGCTGGGGCCAACGTCCTGACTTTC. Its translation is CASSSRTAGANVLTF.

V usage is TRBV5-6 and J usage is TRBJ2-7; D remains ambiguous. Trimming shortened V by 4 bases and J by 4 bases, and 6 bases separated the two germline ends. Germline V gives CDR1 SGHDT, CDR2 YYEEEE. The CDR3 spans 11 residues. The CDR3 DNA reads TGTGCCAGCAGCCAAAAATACGAGCAGTACTTC. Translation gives CASSQKYEQYF.

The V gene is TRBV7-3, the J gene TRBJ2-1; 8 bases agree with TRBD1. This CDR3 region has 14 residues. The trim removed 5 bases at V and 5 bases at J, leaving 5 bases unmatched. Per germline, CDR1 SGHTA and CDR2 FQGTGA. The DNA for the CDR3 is TGTGCCAGCAGCCATCTGGACAGGGACAATGAGCAGTTCTTC. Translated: CASSHLDRDNEQFF.

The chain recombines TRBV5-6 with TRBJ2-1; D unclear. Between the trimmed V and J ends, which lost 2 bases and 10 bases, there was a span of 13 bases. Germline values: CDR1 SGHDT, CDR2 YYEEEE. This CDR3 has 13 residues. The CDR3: CASSLPNTWEQFF. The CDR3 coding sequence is TGTGCCAGCAGCTTACCAAACACTTGGGAGCAGTTCTTC.

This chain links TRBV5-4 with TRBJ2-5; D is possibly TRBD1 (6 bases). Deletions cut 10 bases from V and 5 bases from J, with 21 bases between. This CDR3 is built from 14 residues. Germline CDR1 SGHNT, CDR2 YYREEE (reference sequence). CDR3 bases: TGTGCCGGTACCCGACCGGGACATCCGGAGACCCAGTACTTC. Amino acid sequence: CAGTRPGHPETQYF.

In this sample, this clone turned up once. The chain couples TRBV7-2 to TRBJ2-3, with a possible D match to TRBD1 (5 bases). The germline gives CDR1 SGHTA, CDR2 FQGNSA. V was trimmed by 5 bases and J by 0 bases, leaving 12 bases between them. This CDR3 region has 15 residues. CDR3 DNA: TGTGCCAGCAGCCGTGGGGCCGAAAGCACAGATACGCAGTATTTT. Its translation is CASSRGAESTDTQYF.

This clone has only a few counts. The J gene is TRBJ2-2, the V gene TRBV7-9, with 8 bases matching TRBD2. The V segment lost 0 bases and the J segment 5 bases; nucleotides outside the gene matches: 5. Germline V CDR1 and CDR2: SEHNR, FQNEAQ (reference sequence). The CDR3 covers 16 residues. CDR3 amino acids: CASSLASGSRTGELFF. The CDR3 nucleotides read TGTGCCAGCAGCTTAGCCAGCGGGAGTAGGACCGGGGAGCTGTTTTTT.

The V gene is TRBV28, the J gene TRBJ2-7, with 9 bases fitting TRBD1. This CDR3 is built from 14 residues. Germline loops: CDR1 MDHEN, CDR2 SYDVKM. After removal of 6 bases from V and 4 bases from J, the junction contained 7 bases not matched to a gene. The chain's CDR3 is CASSLPGQGYEQYF. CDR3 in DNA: TGTGCCAGCAGCCTTCCGGGACAGGGTTACGAGCAGTACTTC.

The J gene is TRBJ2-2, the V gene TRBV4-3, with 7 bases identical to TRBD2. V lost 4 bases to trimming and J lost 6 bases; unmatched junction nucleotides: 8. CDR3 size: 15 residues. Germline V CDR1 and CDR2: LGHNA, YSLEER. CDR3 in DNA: TGCGCCAGCAGCCCGGAGGGAGGGATTCCCGGGGAGCTGTTTTTT. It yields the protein CASSPEGGIPGELFF.